Described below is a single TCR beta chain sequence and its context. What it recognizes is unknown. This CDR3 is also generated by other DNA sequences in the sample. The data stem from a study of shared clonotypes between healthy human individuals. Across the whole study: Per-donor plates numbered three CD4 naive, three CD4 memory, two CD8 naive and one CD8 memory.

Naive CD8 isolation took CD45RO-negative cells positively selected for CCR7 and excluded terminally differentiated effector memory CD45RA+ cells. The healthy adult donors were HIV-negative and reported no recent acute infections or vaccinations. Regarding the study as a whole: When naive CD4 clonotypes were compared across a handful of donors, 4% to 5.5% were shared. It was expected that sequencing depth would affect clonotype sharing among donors.

Sequenced by immunoSEQ multiplex PCR; TCRdb stores in-frame clones only, minus some. Of 2 million or so clones in the sample, approximately 95% were seen once. The specimen was naive CD8+ T cells sorted from blood. The sequence derives from a man aged 18 to 29 in good health.

The CDR3 loop reads CASSQVGGQTQYF. The CDR3 DNA reads as TGCGCCAGCAGCCAAGTTGGGGGGCAGACCCAGTACTTC. The chain carries TRBV4-1 and TRBJ2-5; D might be TRBD1 or TRBD2, each matching 6 bases. The germline V gene has CDR1 MGHRA and CDR2 YSYEKL. V lost 1 base to trimming and J lost 6 bases, with 9 bases between them. CDR3 length equals 13 residues.